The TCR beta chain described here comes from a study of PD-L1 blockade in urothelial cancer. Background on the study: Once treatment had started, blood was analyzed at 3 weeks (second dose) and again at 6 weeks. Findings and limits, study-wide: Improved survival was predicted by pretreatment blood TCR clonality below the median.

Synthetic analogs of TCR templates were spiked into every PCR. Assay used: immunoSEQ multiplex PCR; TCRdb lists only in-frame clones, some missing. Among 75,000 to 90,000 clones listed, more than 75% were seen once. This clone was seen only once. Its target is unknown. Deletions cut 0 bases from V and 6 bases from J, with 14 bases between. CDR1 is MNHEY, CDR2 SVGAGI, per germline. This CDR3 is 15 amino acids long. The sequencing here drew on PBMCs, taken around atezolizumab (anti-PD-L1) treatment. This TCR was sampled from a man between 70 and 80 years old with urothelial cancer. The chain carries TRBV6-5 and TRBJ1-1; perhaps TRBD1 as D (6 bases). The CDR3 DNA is TGTGCCAGCAGTTACTCTGTATCAGGGGAAGCTGAAGCTTTCTTT. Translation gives CASSYSVSGEAEAFF.